Shown below are 25 T cell receptor beta chains from a single sample sequenced in a study of cytomegalovirus exposure and HLA in healthy donors. PCR amplification relied on 60 Vbeta primers (plus 13 Jbeta primers). Repertoires were generated with immunoSEQ multiplex PCR, while TCRdb's copy carries only in-frame clones and drops some. The sample holds some 84,000 clones. Sequencing input: PBMCs. These receptor sequences come from a man aged 50-60 years in good health and CMV-seronegative.

The chain joins TRBV28 to TRBJ2-2; 13 bases line up with TRBD2. Losses at the gene ends were 2 bases for V and 7 bases for J; bases not matched to a gene: 10. The CDR3 is 18 amino acids. Germline values: CDR1 MDHEN, CDR2 SYDVKM. As DNA, the CDR3 is TGTGCCAGCAGTTTAATTCGACTAGCGGGGGGCGGCGGCGGGGAGCTGTTTTTT. Its translation is CASSLIRLAGGGGGELFF. The full variable domain, completed using reference TRBV28 and TRBJ2-2, is DVKVTQSSRYLVKRTGEKVFLECVQDMDHENMFWYRQDPGLGLRLIYFSYDVKMKEKGDIPEGYSVSREKKERFSLILESASTNQTSMYLCASSLIRLAGGGGGELFFGEGSRLTVL.

The V and J genes are TRBV6-6 and TRBJ1-2, with TRBD1 matching over 7 bases. Germline assignment: CDR1 MNHNY and CDR2 SVGAGI (reference sequence). Trimming took 6 bases from V and 4 from J; bases not matched to a gene: 11. CDR3 length: 15 residues. The CDR3 nucleotides are TGTGCCAGCAGGTCGCCTCGGACAGGCGTCTATGGCTACACCTTC. Its protein product is CASRSPRTGVYGYTF.

This rearrangement joins TRBV6-5 to TRBJ1-6, with no clear D. CDR1 MNHEY and CDR2 SVGAGI come from the germline V gene. The CDR3 is made up of 15 amino acids. V lost 2 bases, J lost 7 bases, and 12 bases lay in between. The CDR3 DNA follows: TGTGCCAGCAGTTACATTGGAGTGAGCAATTCACCCCTCCACTTT. This translates into CASSYIGVSNSPLHF.

The J gene is TRBJ1-1, the V gene TRBV18, with D maybe TRBD1 (6 bases). V dropped 4 bases and J dropped 1 base, with 13 bases sitting between them. The CDR3 spans 15 residues. CDR1 is KGHSH and CDR2 is LQKENI in the germline V gene. The CDR3 loop reads CASSQNRVENTEAFF. As DNA, the CDR3 is TGTGCCAGCTCACAGAACAGGGTTGAGAACACTGAAGCTTTCTTT.

This chain uses TRBV4-1 with TRBJ2-3; a weak D match, TRBD1 (5 bases). The CDR3 sequence is 16 residues long. V was clipped by 0 bases and J by 1 base, with 11 bases between them. The germline V gene has CDR1 MGHRA and CDR2 YSYEKL. The CDR3 sequence is CASSQDIGARTDTQYF. CDR3 DNA: TGCGCCAGCAGCCAAGATATAGGGGCCCGCACAGATACGCAGTATTTT.

The rearrangement joins TRBV9 to TRBJ1-2; 10 bases align to TRBD1. After removal of 3 bases from V and 3 bases from J, the junction contained 5 bases not matched to a gene. This CDR3 has 15 amino acids. The germline V gene has CDR1 SGDLS and CDR2 YYNGEE. The CDR3: CASSGRQGADYGYTF. CDR3 in DNA: TGTGCCAGCAGCGGTCGACAGGGGGCTGACTATGGCTACACCTTC.

This chain joins TRBV6-5 and TRBJ2-7; 11 nucleotides match TRBD2. The CDR3 extends over 16 amino acids. From germline, CDR1 is MNHEY and CDR2 SVGAGI. Germline trimming cut 0 bases from V and 4 bases from J; bases unmatched to any gene: 5. The DNA for the CDR3 is TGTGCCAGCAGTTACTCCGCTAGCGGGGGGTGGTACGAGCAGTACTTC. Its protein is CASSYSASGGWYEQYF.

V and J are TRBV9 and TRBJ2-1; 7 positions agree with TRBD1. V was pared by 3 bases and J by 2 bases, with 8 bases of the junction left unmatched. The CDR3 consists of 16 residues. Germline CDR1 and CDR2: SGDLS and YYNGEE. The CDR3 reads CASSAYSDRAYNEQFF. The DNA of the CDR3 is TGTGCCAGCAGCGCCTATTCCGACAGGGCCTACAATGAGCAGTTCTTC.

The rearrangement links TRBV4-1 to TRBJ1-6, with TRBD1 as a possible D gene (6 bases). The CDR3 is 15 amino acids. V was trimmed by 0 bases and J by 7 bases, leaving 10 bases between them. Germline V gene lookup returns CDR1 MGHRA and CDR2 YSYEKL. The CDR3 spells CASSQEGAGNSPLHF. The CDR3 DNA reads TGCGCCAGCAGCCAAGAGGGGGCAGGGAATTCACCCCTCCACTTT.

The chain employs TRBV4-2 and TRBJ2-3; 7 bases fit TRBD1. The CDR3 runs to 15 residues. J was trimmed by 5 bases and V by 1 base; bases with no gene match: 6. Germline values: CDR1 LGHNA, CDR2 YNFKEQ. CDR3 amino acids: CASSQVRGRRDTQYF. CDR3 bases: TGTGCCAGCAGCCAAGTCAGGGGGAGACGAGATACGCAGTATTTT.

This chain uses TRBV6-5 with TRBJ2-7; TRBD2 aligns across 9 bases. This CDR3 is 15 amino acids long. After removal of 0 bases from V and 9 bases from J, the junction contained 9 bases not matched to a gene. Per the germline V gene, CDR1 is MNHEY and CDR2 is SVGAGI. The CDR3 loop is CASSYSRGGAGTQYF. The CDR3 nucleotides read TGTGCCAGCAGTTACTCGCGCGGGGGGGCCGGTACGCAGTACTTC.

The CDR3 DNA reads as TGTGCCAGCAGGATACAGGGGAGCAACACTGAAGCTTTCTTT. Its protein is CASRIQGSNTEAFF. The V and J genes are TRBV28 and TRBJ1-1; 7 bases line up with TRBD1. The CDR3 totals 14 residues. V trimming: 6 bases; J trimming: 2 bases; junction bases outside the gene matches: 6. Germline CDR1 reads MDHEN; CDR2 reads SYDVKM.

The rearrangement joins TRBV4-2 to TRBJ2-3, with TRBD2 identical over 7 bases. The CDR3 is made up of 15 amino acids. Germline CDR1 is LGHNA and CDR2 is YNFKEQ. V was pared by 1 base and J by 4 bases, with 5 bases of the junction left unmatched. CDR3 nucleotides: TGTGCCAGCAGCCAAGGGAGGCTAGCGGCAGATACGCAGTATTTT. Translation: CASSQGRLAADTQYF.

The chain has TRBV11-2 and TRBJ1-6, with TRBD1 identical over 7 bases. The J segment lost 7 bases and the V segment lost 1 base, leaving 7 bases of the junction unmatched. The CDR3 is 16 amino acids. The V gene's germline CDR1 is SGHAT and CDR2 FQNNGV. DNA for the CDR3: TGTGCCAGCAGCTTAGGGTGGACAGGAAGGAATTCACCCCTCCACTTT. It translates to CASSLGWTGRNSPLHF.

V gene TRBV5-4 combines with J gene TRBJ2-3; no clear D gene. The V gene lost 4 bases and the J gene lost 0 bases, with 15 bases spanning the gap. The CDR3 contains 16 residues. The germline gives CDR1 SGHNT, CDR2 YYREEE (reference sequence). CDR3 residues: CASSRNPGSSTDTQYF. The CDR3 nucleotides read TGTGCCAGCAGCAGAAACCCAGGTTCTAGCACAGATACGCAGTATTTT.

V and J are TRBV28 and TRBJ1-5; D call uncertain. Germline assignment: CDR1 MDHEN and CDR2 SYDVKM. Trimming removed 3 bases at V and 0 bases at J, with 9 bases between. The CDR3 totals 15 residues. CDR3 sequence (DNA): TGTGCCAGCAGTTTTTTCCAGGATAGCAATCAGCCCCAGCATTTT. This codes for CASSFFQDSNQPQHF.

The chain employs TRBV6-5 and TRBJ2-1; TRBD2 is a possible D gene (6 bases). This CDR3 is 15 amino acids long. Per the germline V gene, CDR1 is MNHEY and CDR2 is SVGAGI. The V end lost 0 bases, the J end lost 8 bases, and 14 bases lay between the germline ends. The CDR3 DNA reads TGTGCCAGCAGTTACTCGAGCCGGGGAGGATATGAGCAGTTCTTC. This translates into CASSYSSRGGYEQFF.

The V gene is TRBV5-1, the J gene TRBJ2-5; no definite D call. Trimming pared 3 bases from V and 1 base from J, leaving 16 bases between. This CDR3 comprises 16 residues. The germline V gene has CDR1 SGHRS and CDR2 YFSETQ. In DNA form, the CDR3 reads TGCGCCAGCAGCTATCCTGGGCCTGGCAGCCAAGAGACCCAGTACTTC. This translates into CASSYPGPGSQETQYF. Full variable domain (remainder filled in from reference TRBV5-1 and TRBJ2-5): KAGVTQTPRYLIKTRGQQVTLSCSPISGHRSVSWYQQTPGQGLQFLFEYFSETQRNKGNFPGRFSGRQFSNSRSEMNVSTLELGDSALYLCASSYPGPGSQETQYFGPGTRLLVL.

The rearrangement links TRBV9 to TRBJ2-7, with TRBD1 matching over 8 bases. Germline V gene sequence: CDR1 SGDLS, CDR2 YYNGEE. This CDR3 spans 17 amino acids. Losses at the gene ends were 4 bases for V and 4 bases for J; bases not matched to a gene: 16. CDR3: CASSPGTGGERSYEQYF. The CDR3 DNA reads as TGTGCCAGCAGCCCCGGAACAGGGGGTGAGAGAAGTTACGAGCAGTACTTC. The full variable domain, rest sourced from reference TRBV9 and TRBJ2-7, is DSGVTQTPKHLITATGQRVTLRCSPRSGDLSVYWYQQSLDQGLQFLIQYYNGEERAKGNILERFSAQQFPDLHSELNLSSLELGDSALYFCASSPGTGGERSYEQYFGPGTRLTVT.

The chain employs TRBV18 and TRBJ2-1; 9 nucleotides match TRBD1. Germline assignment: CDR1 KGHSH and CDR2 LQKENI. V trimming: 3 bases; J trimming: 4 bases; junction bases outside the gene matches: 1. The CDR3 covers 14 residues. CDR3 protein: CASSPGTGYNEQFF. In DNA form, the CDR3 reads TGTGCCAGCTCACCCGGGACAGGGTACAATGAGCAGTTCTTC.

The chain carries TRBV18 and TRBJ2-4, with D unclear. CDR3 size: 16 residues. The germline CDR1 and CDR2 sequences are KGHSH and LQKENI. Trimming pared 3 bases from V and 0 bases from J, leaving 12 bases between. As DNA, the CDR3 is TGTGCCAGCTCACCTTTCGACTCGGTAGCCAAAAACATTCAGTACTTC. This codes for CASSPFDSVAKNIQYF.

This sequence joins TRBV5-1 and TRBJ2-1, with D tentatively TRBD2 (6 bases). CDR3 size: 13 residues. Germline V gene lookup returns CDR1 SGHRS and CDR2 YFSETQ. Trimming stripped 0 bases from V and 10 bases from J, with 11 bases between. The CDR3 DNA sequence: TGCGCCAGCAGCTTGGCCGGGCGGGGAGAGCAGTTCTTC. This sequence encodes CASSLAGRGEQFF. The full variable domain, its missing parts supplied by reference TRBV5-1 and TRBJ2-1, is KAGVTQTPRYLIKTRGQQVTLSCSPISGHRSVSWYQQTPGQGLQFLFEYFSETQRNKGNFPGRFSGRQFSNSRSEMNVSTLELGDSALYLCASSLAGRGEQFFGPGTRLTVL.

V is TRBV23-1 and J is TRBJ1-5, with 9 bases aligning to TRBD1. TRBV23-1 carries the ORF label, with uncertain function. The J segment lost 2 bases and the V segment lost 7 bases, leaving 6 bases of the junction unmatched. CDR3 length: 15 amino acids. The CDR3 nucleotides read TGCGCCAGCACTTCGCGGGACAGGGGCAATCAGCCCCAGCATTTT. It specifies CASTSRDRGNQPQHF.

This sequence joins TRBV9 and TRBJ1-1, with unresolved D. The CDR3 has 13 residues. Looked up from germline, CDR1 is SGDLS and CDR2 is YYNGEE. The V end was cut by 4 bases, the J end by 4 bases, with 11 bases between. The CDR3 coding sequence is TGTGCCAGCAGCTTGGAGCGCGCCACTGAAGCTTTCTTT. It specifies CASSLERATEAFF. The whole variable domain, filled in from reference TRBV9 and TRBJ1-1, reads DSGVTQTPKHLITATGQRVTLRCSPRSGDLSVYWYQQSLDQGLQFLIQYYNGEERAKGNILERFSAQQFPDLHSELNLSSLELGDSALYFCASSLERATEAFFGQGTRLTVV.

The V gene is TRBV27, the J gene TRBJ1-2; a possible D gene is TRBD1 (6 bases). The germline V and J ends were trimmed by 4 bases and 9 bases, with 21 bases remaining between them. The CDR3 sequence is 15 residues long. Germline lookup yields CDR1 MNHEY and CDR2 SMNVEV (reference sequence). DNA of the CDR3: TGTGCCAGCAGTTCCCCCCCACAGGGCCGCCCGAGCTACACCTTC. This encodes CASSSPPQGRPSYTF.